One sample yielded the 21 T cell receptor beta chains listed below, sequenced in a study of blood T cell repertoires in COVID-19. This table comes from immunoSEQ multiplex PCR, and its TCRdb copy is limited to in-frame clones, with some not included. The sample shows about 280,000 clones, approximately 86% of them seen only once. The sequenced sample was peripheral blood. The receptors were sampled from a young man with active or convalescent COVID-19.

This chain uses TRBV10-2 with TRBJ2-7; D is unclear. The CDR3 is 12 residues long. V dropped 6 bases and J dropped 7 bases, with 13 bases sitting between them. CDR1 is WSHSY, CDR2 SAAADI, per germline. This CDR3 reads CASSATDIEQYF. The CDR3 DNA reads TGCGCCAGCAGCGCCACTGACATAGAGCAGTACTTC.

This clone appeared once. CDR3 bases: TGTGCCAGCAGTTACTCTGCGGACACCGGGGAGCTGTTTTTT. Translating it yields CASSYSADTGELFF. The chain couples TRBV6-2 or TRBV6-3 to TRBJ2-2; D is unclear. The CDR3 consists of 14 residues. Trimming removed 0 bases at V and 3 bases at J, with 5 bases between. CDR1 MNHEY and CDR2 SVGEGT come from the germline V gene.

The J gene is TRBJ2-1, the V gene TRBV7-2; 10 positions match TRBD2. Germline V gene lookup returns CDR1 SGHTA and CDR2 FQGNSA. The CDR3 sequence is 16 residues long. The ends lost 1 base at V and 6 bases at J; junction bases unmatched: 6. The CDR3, as DNA: TGTGCCAGCAGCTTAGGGGCCAGCGGGGGGGCCAATGAGCAGTTCTTC. It specifies CASSLGASGGANEQFF.

V is TRBV6-1 and J is TRBJ2-7; 7 positions match TRBD2. V shed 6 bases and J 7 bases; nucleotides not matched to a gene: 6. The CDR3 loop spans 12 amino acids. Germline V gives CDR1 MNHNS, CDR2 SASEGT. The CDR3 DNA reads TGTGCCAGCAGCCACGGGGGGTCGGAGCAGTACTTC. Protein: CASSHGGSEQYF.

This chain uses TRBV7-6 with TRBJ2-3; the match to TRBD2 covers 11 bases. J was trimmed by 0 bases and V by 5 bases; bases with no gene match: 4. The CDR3 contains 16 residues. Germline V gene lookup returns CDR1 SGHVS and CDR2 FNYEAQ. The CDR3 protein is CASSARLAGSTDTQYF. In DNA, the CDR3 is TGTGCCAGCAGCGCCCGACTAGCGGGGAGCACAGATACGCAGTATTTT.

The V call is TRBV27, the J call TRBJ1-5, with D maybe TRBD1 (5 bases). The CDR3 contains 13 residues. The V and J ends lost 8 bases and 0 bases respectively, with 8 bases between them. Germline V gene sequence: CDR1 MNHEY, CDR2 SMNVEV (reference sequence). Written as DNA, the CDR3 is TGTGCCAGCGGGGGGGATAGCAATCAGCCCCAGCATTTT. Its translation is CASGGDSNQPQHF.

The J gene is TRBJ2-3, the V gene TRBV3-1 (or the pseudogene TRBV3-2); 7 bases are a match to TRBD1. The V gene end was trimmed by 4 bases and the J gene end by 3 bases; junction bases not matched to a gene: 4. This CDR3 contains 14 residues. Germline values: CDR1 LGHDT, CDR2 YNNKEL (reference sequence). The CDR3 nucleotides are TGTGCCAGCAGCCTCAGACAGGGTACAGATACGCAGTATTTT. As protein: CASSLRQGTDTQYF.

The chain couples TRBV6-5 to TRBJ2-2; D is uncertain. Trimming took off 5 bases at V and 3 bases at J, with 7 bases between the two ends. This CDR3 contains 13 residues. Germline CDR1 and CDR2: MNHEY and SVGAGI. The CDR3 loop is CASSPRDTGELFF. The DNA for the CDR3 is TGTGCCAGCAGTCCCCGAGACACCGGGGAGCTGTTTTTT.

The gene calls are TRBV6-1 and TRBJ2-5; 10 bases line up with TRBD1. The trim removed 4 bases at V and 5 bases at J, leaving 10 bases unmatched. Germline V gives CDR1 MNHNS, CDR2 SASEGT. The CDR3 has 16 amino acids. The CDR3 coding sequence is TGTGCCAGCAGTGGAAGGGGACAGGGGAAAGGGGAGACCCAGTACTTC. It yields the protein CASSGRGQGKGETQYF.

The CDR3: CASTPRWGESTDTQYF. Here the CDR3 DNA reads TGTGCCAGCACCCCCCGGTGGGGGGAGAGCACAGATACGCAGTATTTT. The chain joins TRBV6-2 or TRBV6-3 to TRBJ2-3; D might be TRBD2 (6 bases). CDR1 is MNHEY and CDR2 is SVGEGT in the germline V gene. The CDR3 runs to 16 residues. V was cut by 7 bases and J by 0 bases, with 17 bases left in between.

The genes are TRBV6-5 and TRBJ1-1, with 7 bases matching TRBD1. Germline CDR1 reads MNHEY; CDR2 reads SVGAGI. V trimming: 7 bases; J trimming: 6 bases; junction bases outside the gene matches: 11. The CDR3 runs 14 residues. The CDR3 reads CASKSGGETAEAFF. Here the CDR3 DNA reads TGTGCCAGCAAATCAGGGGGTGAAACCGCTGAAGCTTTCTTT.

V is TRBV4-3 and J is TRBJ1-2, with TRBD1 identical over 10 bases. J gave up 4 bases and V 0 bases, and 8 bases lay outside the gene matches. CDR3 size: 17 residues. Germline V gene data show CDR1 as LGHNA and CDR2 as YSLEER. The chain's CDR3 is CASSQEGWTGGSYGYTF. CDR3 sequence (DNA): TGCGCCAGCAGCCAAGAAGGATGGACAGGGGGATCCTATGGCTACACCTTC.

V is TRBV6-2 or TRBV6-3 and J is TRBJ1-1; possible D gene TRBD1, 5 bases. The germline V gene has CDR1 MNHEY and CDR2 SVGEGT. V lost 4 bases, J lost 4 bases, and 22 bases lay in between. The CDR3 is 17 residues long. CDR3 in amino acids: CASSFSTSGGRGTEAFF. CDR3 sequence (DNA): TGTGCCAGCAGTTTTTCGACTTCTGGCGGAAGGGGCACTGAAGCTTTCTTT.

The gene calls are TRBV19 and TRBJ1-2, with 10 bases identical to TRBD1. The CDR3 totals 15 residues. With 1 base clipped from V and 4 bases from J, the junction kept 3 bases outside the gene matches. Germline V gene lookup returns CDR1 LNHDA and CDR2 SQIVND (reference sequence). The CDR3 coding sequence is TGTGCCAGTAGTATAGGCGGGACAGGGGTCTATGGCTACACCTTC. Translated, it gives CASSIGGTGVYGYTF. Full variable domain (outside the CDR3, taken from reference TRBV19 and TRBJ1-2): DGGITQSPKYLFRKEGQNVTLSCEQNLNHDAMYWYRQDPGQGLRLIYYSQIVNDFQKGDIAEGYSVSREKKESFPLTVTSAQKNPTAFYLCASSIGGTGVYGYTFGSGTRLTVV.

In DNA, the CDR3 is TGTGCCAGCAGCTTAGTCAGCGGGGGAACTCGCAATGAGCAGTTCTTC. It specifies CASSLVSGGTRNEQFF. The rearrangement uses TRBV11-3 and TRBJ2-1; 8 bases match TRBD2. The CDR3 consists of 16 residues. The junction had 8 bases not matched to a gene; V was cut back by 1 base and J by 6 bases. Germline assignment: CDR1 SGHNT and CDR2 YENEEA.

The chain is built from TRBV6-6 and TRBJ1-6; 7 bases are a match to TRBD1. The CDR3 has 15 amino acids. J lost 10 bases, V lost 2 bases, and 8 bases had no gene match. Germline V gene sequence: CDR1 MNHNY, CDR2 SVGAGI (reference sequence). This CDR3 is CASSYEQGNESPLHF. CDR3 in DNA: TGTGCCAGCAGTTACGAACAGGGGAACGAATCACCCCTCCACTTT.

The chain carries TRBV15 and TRBJ1-1; D perhaps matches TRBD1 (5 bases). Germline V CDR1 and CDR2: LNHNV, YYDKDF (reference sequence). This CDR3 comprises 16 residues. Trimming left V 0 bases short and J 0 bases short, with 11 bases between. CDR3 loop: CATSRDVTTVNTEAFF. Written as DNA, the CDR3 is TGTGCCACCAGCAGAGATGTTACGACAGTGAACACTGAAGCTTTCTTT.

This clone was seen at least ten times. The chain is built from TRBV6-2 or TRBV6-3 and TRBJ1-4; maybe TRBD1 (5 bases). The CDR3 extends over 14 amino acids. V was trimmed by 2 bases and J by 7 bases, leaving 11 bases between them. Looked up from germline, CDR1 is MNHEY and CDR2 is SVGEGT. CDR3 sequence: CASSYRDSSEKLFF. The DNA of the CDR3 is TGTGCCAGCAGTTACCGCGACAGCTCTGAAAAACTGTTTTTT.

This sequence joins TRBV6-5 and TRBJ1-1; D is unclear. The CDR3 is 14 residues long. Trimming stripped 6 bases from V and 2 bases from J, with 13 bases between. From germline, CDR1 is MNHEY and CDR2 SVGAGI. The CDR3, as DNA: TGTGCCAGCAGCCTTACAGAATTCAACACTGAAGCTTTCTTT. Translation: CASSLTEFNTEAFF.

The V call is TRBV5-1, the J call TRBJ2-5; TRBD1 matches 8 bases. From germline, CDR1 is SGHRS and CDR2 YFSETQ. CDR3 size: 14 residues. The trim removed 2 bases at V and 4 bases at J, leaving 4 bases unmatched. The CDR3: CASSLGQGGETQYF. The CDR3 coding sequence is TGCGCCAGCAGCTTAGGACAGGGCGGAGAGACCCAGTACTTC.

V is TRBV6-2 or TRBV6-3 and J is TRBJ2-7; D perhaps matches TRBD1 (5 bases). V was clipped by 4 bases and J by 2 bases, with 9 bases between them. The CDR3 length is 13 residues. Per the germline V gene, CDR1 is MNHEY and CDR2 is SVGEGT. In DNA form, the CDR3 reads TGTGCCAGCAGTTTAAGACAGACCTACGAGCAGTACTTC. It translates to CASSLRQTYEQYF.